Listed here are 13 T cell receptor beta chains from one sample, sequenced in a study of blood T cells in healthy people across ages. PCR was performed a second time for about 7 to 11 cycles using a sample-barcoded 5' primer and a J-beta primer mix. One entry per CDR3 protein results from TCRdb running MiXCR on the 5' RACE reads. The sample yields about 760,000 distinct CDR3 sequences, roughly 25% seen once. These same data were also listed under a study on T cells of mothers and their children.

The sequenced sample was blood. These receptors originate from a boy aged 5-17 years in good health.

The V and J genes are TRBV14 and TRBJ2-3; TRBD1 matches at 7 bases. Germline values: CDR1 SGHDN, CDR2 FVKESK. The CDR3 is made up of 14 amino acids. Trimming took 4 bases from V and 6 from J; bases not matched to a gene: 7. CDR3 amino acids: CASSPTGAKDTQYF. The CDR3 DNA sequence: TGTGCCAGCAGCCCAACAGGGGCCAAGGATACGCAGTATTTT.

This clonotype turned up a few times. The chain carries TRBV20-1 and TRBJ2-5, with D tentatively TRBD1 or TRBD2 (5 bases each). The tail of the sequence fits TRBJ2-7 better, so the J call may be wrong. Looked up from germline, CDR1 is DFQATT and CDR2 is SNEGSKA (reference sequence). This CDR3 spans 14 amino acids. The CDR3 DNA reads as TGCAGTGCTCGAGGGGTTCAAAGTGCCTACGAGCAGTACTTC. Amino acid sequence: CSARGVQSAYEQYF.

This clonotype showed up just a few times. This chain uses TRBV12-3 or TRBV12-4 with TRBJ1-5; 7 bases map to TRBD1. The CDR3 spans 14 residues. V shed 5 bases and J 1 base; nucleotides not matched to a gene: 2. CDR3 nucleotides: TGTGCCAGCAGTATGACAGGGAGCAATCAGCCCCAGCATTTT. It translates to CASSMTGSNQPQHF.

This clonotype was counted between two and nine times. This chain links TRBV28 with TRBJ2-7; D may be TRBD1 or TRBD2 (6 bases each). The CDR3 extends over 13 amino acids. The ends were cut back, 5 bases at V and 2 bases at J, with 10 bases in the middle. Germline V gene data show CDR1 as MDHEN and CDR2 as SYDVKM. CDR3 loop: CASSGGQPYEQYF. Written as DNA, the CDR3 is TGTGCCAGCAGTGGGGGGCAACCCTACGAGCAGTACTTC.

In this sample, this clonotype turned up a few times. Here the CDR3 reads CASSVGGGPGEQYF. The CDR3 nucleotides read TGTGCCAGCAGCGTAGGGGGAGGGCCAGGGGAGCAGTACTTC. The gene calls are TRBV9 and TRBJ2-5; maybe TRBD2 (7 bases). Trimming pared 0 bases from V and 11 bases from J, leaving 17 bases between. This CDR3 is built from 14 residues. CDR1 SGDLS and CDR2 YYNGEE come from the germline V gene.

V gene TRBV15 combines with J gene TRBJ2-3, with D perhaps being TRBD1 or TRBD2 (6 bases each). Trimming cost V 6 bases and J 6 bases, with 25 bases left between them. Looked up from germline, CDR1 is LNHNV and CDR2 is YYDKDF (reference sequence). This CDR3 comprises 17 residues. CDR3 DNA: TGTGCCACCAGGACAGGAGGGCCGATGGGGGTTTTGGATACGCAGTATTTT. Amino acid sequence: CATRTGGPMGVLDTQYF.

DNA for the CDR3: TGTGCCAGCACTGTGGAGGAACGCCAAGAGACCCAGTACTTC. Translation gives CASTVEERQETQYF. This chain joins TRBV25-1 and TRBJ2-5; a possible D gene is TRBD2 (5 bases). CDR1 MGHDK and CDR2 SYGVNS come from the germline V gene. CDR3 size: 14 residues. Trimming left V 7 bases short and J 1 base short, with 13 bases between.

This clonotype showed up just a few times. The J gene is TRBJ2-5, the V gene TRBV5-6; TRBD2 matches 7 bases. The CDR3 contains 14 residues. Losses at the gene ends were 4 bases for V and 4 bases for J; bases not matched to a gene: 7. Germline V gene lookup returns CDR1 SGHDT and CDR2 YYEEEE. The CDR3 here is CASSPAVAGETQYF. The CDR3 DNA reads as TGTGCCAGCAGCCCGGCGGTAGCGGGAGAGACCCAGTACTTC.

The chain carries TRBV7-2 and TRBJ2-4; 8 nucleotides align to TRBD1. The CDR3 consists of 14 residues. CDR1 is SGHTA, CDR2 FQGNSA, per germline. V trimming: 6 bases; J trimming: 9 bases; junction bases outside the gene matches: 10. CDR3 in DNA: TGTGCCAGCAGACAGACAGGGGAAGACGTCATTCAGTACTTC. As protein: CASRQTGEDVIQYF.

The chain combines TRBV5-5 with TRBJ2-5, with D possibly TRBD2 on 5 matching bases. Trimming cost V 1 base and J 13 bases, with 20 bases left between them. The CDR3 is 14 amino acids. CDR1 SGHKS and CDR2 YYEKEE come from the germline V gene (reference sequence). CDR3 sequence: CASSLSAVSEEWYF. The CDR3 DNA follows: TGTGCCAGCAGCTTGTCCGCCGTATCGGAGGAATGGTACTTC.

The CDR3 DNA reads TGTGCCAGCAGTTACTCGCAGGTAGCCGGGGAGCTGTTTTTT. This codes for CASSYSQVAGELFF. The chain has TRBV6-6 and TRBJ2-2; D call uncertain. This CDR3 has 14 residues. The V end lost 0 bases, the J end lost 6 bases, and 8 bases lay between the germline ends. The germline CDR1 and CDR2 sequences are MNHNY and SVGAGI (reference sequence).

In this sample, this clonotype turned up a few times. At one end, the junction sequence differs from germline, possibly due to a read error. This sequence joins TRBV6-1 and TRBJ2-5, with a possible D match to TRBD2 (5 bases). The CDR3 loop spans 13 amino acids. Germline values: CDR1 MNHNS, CDR2 SASEGT. The CDR3 reads CASSEARAMAQYF. CDR3 nucleotide sequence: TGCGCCAGCAGTGAAGCGAGGGCGATGGCCCAGTACTTC.

This clonotype has only a few counts. One end of the junction is discordant with germline, which a read error may explain. The chain carries TRBV9 and TRBJ2-5; D not certain. This CDR3 has 11 amino acids. Germline CDR1 is SGDLS and CDR2 is YYNGEE. DNA of the CDR3: TGTGCCAACAGCGTCGGGGAGACCCAGTACTTC. It is translated as CANSVGETQYF. The complete variable domain, with remaining parts taken from reference TRBV9 and TRBJ2-5, reads DSGVTQTPKHLITATGQRVTLRCSPRSGDLSVYWYQQSLDQGLQFLIQYYNGEERAKGNILERFSAQQFPDLHSELNLSSLELGDSALYFCANSVGETQYFGPGTRLLVL.